The 19 T cell receptor beta chains below come from one sample, sequenced in a study of shared clonotypes between healthy human individuals. Libraries were prepared by immunoSEQ multiplex PCR; TCRdb keeps only in-frame clonotypes and omits some of them. Among 1.4 million to 1.5 million clones listed, around 97% were seen once. The sample comprised naive CD4+ T cells sorted from blood. Subset specified: CD45RA+ positively selected. The receptors come from a man aged 25 to 40 in good health.

The V and J genes are TRBV7-2 and TRBJ1-1; D might be TRBD1 (6 bases). The V and J ends lost 1 base and 5 bases respectively, with 14 bases between them. Germline lookup yields CDR1 SGHTA and CDR2 FQGNSA. This CDR3 contains 15 residues. The DNA of the CDR3 is TGTGCCAGCAGCTTAGGTTTCGGCAGGGGTACTGAAGCTTTCTTT. This codes for CASSLGFGRGTEAFF.

The J gene is TRBJ1-1, the V gene TRBV5-8, with D possibly matching TRBD1 (5 bases). Germline loops: CDR1 SGHTS, CDR2 YDEGEE. V lost 1 base, J lost 8 bases, and 15 bases lay in between. The CDR3 extends over 14 amino acids. Here the CDR3 reads CASSLLGVRAEAFF. The DNA for the CDR3 is TGTGCCAGCAGCTTGTTGGGGGTACGGGCCGAAGCTTTCTTT.

The chain has TRBV15 and TRBJ1-5; 9 bases fit TRBD1. The CDR3 contains 14 residues. Germline CDR1 LNHNV, CDR2 YYDKDF (reference sequence). The junction had 4 bases not matched to a gene; V was cut back by 3 bases and J by 7 bases. CDR3 loop: CATSSDRGGQPQHF. The CDR3 DNA reads TGTGCCACCAGCAGTGACAGGGGGGGACAGCCCCAGCATTTT.

The chain links TRBV6-1 to TRBJ2-7, with D possibly being TRBD1 (6 bases). In germline, CDR1 is MNHNS, CDR2 SASEGT. CDR3 length: 17 amino acids. V was trimmed by 0 bases and J by 1 base, leaving 16 bases between them. The CDR3 protein is CASSEAIRTAISYEQYF. CDR3 in DNA: TGTGCCAGCAGTGAAGCAATTCGGACAGCAATTTCCTACGAGCAGTACTTC.

The V call is TRBV7-8, the J call TRBJ1-3, with D tentatively TRBD1 (5 bases). Trimming removed 2 bases at V and 8 bases at J, with 13 bases between. CDR1 and CDR2 (germline): SGHVS, FQNEAQ. This CDR3 has 14 amino acids. DNA for the CDR3: TGTGCCAGCAGCTTAAGGGGTGACCGCGACACCATATATTTT. Translated: CASSLRGDRDTIYF. Full variable domain (missing parts from reference TRBV7-8 and TRBJ1-3): GAGVSQSPRYKVAKRGQDVALRCDPISGHVSLFWYQQALGQGPEFLTYFQNEAQLDKSGLPSDRFFAERPEGSVSTLKIQRTQQEDSAVYLCASSLRGDRDTIYFGEGSWLTVV.

This clone is a singleton in its sample. The chain links TRBV19 to TRBJ1-5; D remains ambiguous. From germline, CDR1 is LNHDA and CDR2 SQIVND (reference sequence). V lost 7 bases to trimming and J lost 0 bases, with 7 bases between them. The CDR3 is 13 residues long. The CDR3 reads CASNFYSNQPQHF. In DNA form, the CDR3 reads TGTGCCAGTAATTTTTATAGCAATCAGCCCCAGCATTTT. Full variable domain (outside the CDR3, taken from reference TRBV19 and TRBJ1-5): DGGITQSPKYLFRKEGQNVTLSCEQNLNHDAMYWYRQDPGQGLRLIYYSQIVNDFQKGDIAEGYSVSREKKESFPLTVTSAQKNPTAFYLCASNFYSNQPQHFGDGTRLSIL.

The genes are TRBV4-1 and TRBJ1-2; D gene uncertain. This CDR3 is 14 amino acids long. CDR1 and CDR2 (germline): MGHRA, YSYEKL. V was cut by 0 bases and J by 8 bases, with 13 bases left in between. CDR3 in DNA: TGCGCCAGCAGCCAAGATCCCAGGAAAATAGGCTACACCTTC. Translation gives CASSQDPRKIGYTF.

The V gene is TRBV29-1, the J gene TRBJ2-5; TRBD1 is a possible D gene (6 bases). Germline values: CDR1 SQVTM, CDR2 ANQGSEA. This CDR3 spans 12 amino acids. The ends were cut back, 5 bases at V and 3 bases at J, with 10 bases in the middle. The CDR3 sequence: CSVRQVEETQYF. In DNA, the CDR3 is TGCAGCGTTCGACAGGTGGAAGAGACCCAGTACTTC.

This chain connects TRBV5-6 to TRBJ2-3; D is unclear. This CDR3 is built from 13 residues. V gave up 0 bases and J gave up 4 bases, with 6 bases separating them. Germline V gene sequence: CDR1 SGHDT, CDR2 YYEEEE. The CDR3 DNA is TGTGCCAGCAGCTTGGCGGGCGCAGATACGCAGTATTTT. This encodes CASSLAGADTQYF.

This sequence joins TRBV7-2 and TRBJ1-4; D unclear. This CDR3 is 14 amino acids long. V lost 1 base, J lost 7 bases, and 10 bases lay in between. The germline CDR1 and CDR2 sequences are SGHTA and FQGNSA. The CDR3 sequence: CASSLGTGGEKLFF. CDR3 DNA sequence: TGTGCCAGCAGCTTAGGCACGGGAGGTGAAAAACTGTTTTTT.

The V gene is TRBV20-1, the J gene TRBJ2-5; no reliable D call. The CDR3 totals 10 residues. V was shortened by 3 bases and J by 6 bases, with 5 bases between the two germline ends. Germline V gives CDR1 DFQATT, CDR2 SNEGSKA (reference sequence). The CDR3 reads CSASWKTQYF. For the CDR3, the DNA is TGCAGTGCTAGCTGGAAGACCCAGTACTTC.

This sequence joins TRBV19 and TRBJ1-2; no definite D call. This CDR3 region has 14 residues. Per the germline V gene, CDR1 is LNHDA and CDR2 is SQIVND (reference sequence). Trimming left V 6 bases short and J 0 bases short, with 11 bases between. CDR3: CASRVVGANYGYTF. The CDR3 DNA reads as TGTGCCAGTAGAGTCGTTGGGGCTAACTATGGCTACACCTTC.

The rearrangement uses TRBV28 and TRBJ2-1; 9 nucleotides agree with TRBD1. Trimming cost V 5 bases and J 9 bases; bases outside gene matches: 11. CDR3 length equals 15 residues. Germline CDR1 reads MDHEN; CDR2 reads SYDVKM. The CDR3 loop is CASSTTGTGQREQFF. In DNA, the CDR3 is TGTGCCAGCAGTACAACCGGGACAGGGCAGCGTGAGCAGTTCTTC.

Concerning this clone: Other DNA sequences in the same sample also yield this CDR3. This chain joins TRBV2 and TRBJ1-5, with 8 bases aligning to TRBD1. The germline V gene has CDR1 SNHLY and CDR2 FYNNEI. Unmatched junction bases numbered 3, after V lost 4 bases and J lost 1 base. The CDR3 totals 15 residues. CDR3 coding DNA: TGTGCCAGCAGTGTTCAGGGGGCAAGCAATCAGCCCCAGCATTTT. The encoded protein is CASSVQGASNQPQHF.

This chain connects TRBV28 to TRBJ1-5, with D possibly being TRBD1 (5 bases). The V end lost 7 bases, the J end lost 0 bases, and 10 bases lay between the germline ends. The CDR3 contains 14 residues. Germline V gene sequence: CDR1 MDHEN, CDR2 SYDVKM. The CDR3 DNA reads as TGTGCCAGCACCTGGGGCAGTAGCAATCAGCCCCAGCATTTT. This translates into CASTWGSSNQPQHF.

This chain uses TRBV5-5 with TRBJ1-5; TRBD1 is a possible D gene (5 bases). Germline values: CDR1 SGHKS, CDR2 YYEKEE (reference sequence). CDR3 length: 14 amino acids. V lost 0 bases to trimming and J lost 7 bases, with 11 bases between them. The CDR3: CASSLGVGDQPQHF. The CDR3 DNA sequence: TGTGCCAGCAGCTTGGGGGTAGGGGACCAGCCCCAGCATTTT. The variable domain in full, with the rest retrieved from reference TRBV5-5 and TRBJ1-5, is DAGVTQSPTHLIKTRGQQVTLRCSPISGHKSVSWYQQVLGQGPQFIFQYYEKEERGRGNFPDRFSARQFPNYSSELNVNALLLGDSALYLCASSLGVGDQPQHFGDGTRLSIL.

Note on this clone: The sample contains more than one DNA sequence encoding this CDR3. The chain has TRBV5-1 and TRBJ2-7; no firm D call. Trimming cost V 1 base and J 3 bases, with 8 bases left between them. The CDR3 runs to 13 residues. From germline, CDR1 is SGHRS and CDR2 YFSETQ. CDR3 DNA sequence: TGCGCCAGCAGCTTGAAAGGAAACTACGAGCAGTACTTC. This gives the protein CASSLKGNYEQYF.

DNA for the CDR3: TGTGCCAGCAGCTTAGGGTCTAGCGGGAGGATGGAGACCCAGTACTTC. Translation: CASSLGSSGRMETQYF. V gene TRBV7-8 combines with J gene TRBJ2-5, with TRBD2 matching 11 bases. CDR3 length: 16 amino acids. The V gene end was trimmed by 1 base and the J gene end by 5 bases; junction bases not matched to a gene: 6. The V gene's germline CDR1 is SGHVS and CDR2 FQNEAQ.

The chain recombines TRBV7-2 with TRBJ1-1; no reliable D call. Germline V gene data show CDR1 as SGHTA and CDR2 as FQGNSA. The V and J ends lost 1 base and 4 bases respectively, with 13 bases between them. CDR3 length: 15 amino acids. The CDR3 region has the DNA TGTGCCAGCAGCTTAGGACGGCTAGCTATCACTGAAGCTTTCTTT. It yields the protein CASSLGRLAITEAFF.